One TCR beta chain is described in this entry. Its antigen is currently unknown. These data originate in a study of T cells in tuberculosis. Across the whole study: Sequenced TCRs come from CD1B-GMM tetramer-binding T cells.

Here immunoSEQ multiplex PCR was the method, and the copy in TCRdb shows in-frame clones only, minus some. The profile covers tens of thousands of clones, with roughly 92% appearing a single time and around 7% taken by the ten largest. Latent tuberculosis screening used tuberculin skin test and IGRA at entry. In germline, CDR1 is SGHDT, CDR2 YYEEEE. There are 16 residues in the CDR3. V lost 3 bases, J lost 1 base, and 6 bases stayed unmatched. Study findings and constraints: The TCR-beta difference was not significant; alpha differences partly reflected length. Active tuberculosis TCR-alpha repertoires lay closer to GMM-specific TCRs than IGRA-negative controls, suggesting clonal expansion.

This receptor was identified in a donor between 10 and 29 years old with latent tuberculosis or without tuberculosis infection. The rearrangement joins TRBV5-6 to TRBJ2-7; 11 bases agree with TRBD1. The sample taken for sequencing was PBMCs. The CDR3 DNA follows: TGTGCCAGCAGCTCTCCCGGGACAGGGGGATCCTACGAGCAGTACTTC. Translating it yields CASSSPGTGGSYEQYF.